The 32 T cell receptor beta chains presented below share a single source sample, sequenced in a study of CD4 T cells in relation to SARS-CoV-2 and coronaviruses. Assay used: immunoSEQ multiplex PCR; TCRdb lists only in-frame clones, some missing. This table has tens of thousands of clones, around four fifths appearing once. Before the COVID-19 pandemic, during about 2010-2018, CD4+ T cells were taken from unexposed donors. The cells were cultured for about ten days before CD4+ T cells were isolated. The antigens these receptors bind are not known. Specimen: CD4+ T cells from PBMCs, cultured in vitro. The receptors were gathered from a human donor in good health.

The rearrangement joins TRBV23-1 to TRBJ1-2; 7 nucleotides match TRBD1. TRBV23-1 is an ORF; its function is uncertain. The CDR3 is 15 amino acids. V dropped 3 bases and J dropped 3; count of bases not matched to a gene: 7. For the CDR3, the DNA is TGCGCCAGCAGTCAGGAGCACGACAGGGACTATGGCTACACCTTC. Translated: CASSQEHDRDYGYTF.

This rearrangement joins TRBV18 to TRBJ1-2, with D maybe TRBD1 (6 bases). The CDR3 has 16 amino acids. CDR1 and CDR2 from the germline V gene are KGHSH and LQKENI. V shed 3 bases and J shed 6 bases, with 20 bases lying between them. The DNA for the CDR3 is TGTGCCAGCTCACCGTTACGACAGGCGGTGTTCGATGGCTACACCTTC. It codes for CASSPLRQAVFDGYTF.

The genes are TRBV6-5 and TRBJ1-6; D unresolved. Germline values: CDR1 MNHEY, CDR2 SVGAGI. Trimming left V 2 bases short and J 9 bases short, with 11 bases between. The CDR3 spans 14 residues. CDR3 region: CASSYPREGSPLHF. Here the CDR3 DNA reads TGTGCCAGCAGTTACCCCCGTGAGGGTTCACCCCTCCACTTT.

The CDR3 is CASSYRGPEQFF. CDR3 DNA: TGTGCCAGCAGTTATCGGGGGCCCGAGCAGTTCTTC. The chain joins TRBV6-2 or TRBV6-3 to TRBJ2-1; D is possibly TRBD1 or TRBD2 (6 bases each). This CDR3 region has 12 residues. The germline V gene encodes CDR1 MNHEY and CDR2 SVGEGT. The V gene lost 3 bases and the J gene lost 10 bases, with 10 bases spanning the gap.

The chain has TRBV10-1 and TRBJ1-4; a weak D match, TRBD1 (5 bases). Trimming took off 8 bases at V and 12 bases at J, with 16 bases between the two ends. Germline assignment: CDR1 WNHNN and CDR2 SYGVQD (reference sequence). The CDR3 loop spans 12 amino acids. For the CDR3, the DNA is TGCGCCAGCGGGGCCGGGGGTCCGGAACTGTTTTTT. This encodes CASGAGGPELFF.

The rearrangement links TRBV3-1 (or the pseudogene TRBV3-2) to TRBJ2-5; D is unresolved. The germline V and J ends were trimmed by 0 bases and 0 bases, with 14 bases remaining between them. Germline V CDR1 and CDR2: LGHDT, YNNKEL (reference sequence). The CDR3 length is 17 residues. CDR3 loop: CASSQDRLLTYQETQYF. CDR3 in DNA: TGTGCCAGCAGCCAAGATCGGCTCCTAACGTACCAAGAGACCCAGTACTTC.

This sequence joins TRBV2 and TRBJ2-2, with D perhaps matching TRBD2 (6 bases). The V end lost 3 bases, the J end lost 6 bases, and 11 bases lay between the germline ends. CDR1 and CDR2 (germline): SNHLY, FYNNEI. The CDR3 consists of 14 residues. The CDR3 is CASSDARLAGELFF. Here the CDR3 DNA reads TGTGCCAGCAGTGATGCCCGACTAGCCGGGGAGCTGTTTTTT.

The V gene is TRBV5-3, the J gene TRBJ2-5, with D possibly TRBD2 on 7 matching bases. TRBV5-3 is identified as an open reading frame with a role that is uncertain. V was cut by 3 bases and J by 2 bases, with 20 bases left in between. The CDR3 runs to 17 residues. The CDR3 sequence: CARSWGGASGGQETQYF. The CDR3 coding sequence is TGTGCCAGAAGCTGGGGGGGGGCTAGCGGCGGTCAAGAGACCCAGTACTTC.

This chain links TRBV12-3 or TRBV12-4 with TRBJ2-2, with 7 bases that match TRBD1. V trimming: 2 bases; J trimming: 6 bases; junction bases outside the gene matches: 0. This CDR3 is built from 13 residues. The CDR3 protein is CASSLQGAGELFF. Here the CDR3 DNA reads TGTGCCAGCAGTTTACAGGGGGCCGGGGAGCTGTTTTTT.

This clone was counted a single time. The gene calls are TRBV7-9 and TRBJ1-3, with D unresolved. CDR1 is SEHNR and CDR2 is FQNEAQ in the germline V gene (reference sequence). CDR3 length: 14 amino acids. The V end was cut by 5 bases, the J end by 0 bases, with 8 bases between. This chain's CDR3 is CASSPVSSGNTIYF. In nucleotides, the CDR3 is TGTGCCAGCAGCCCCGTGAGCTCTGGAAACACCATATATTTT.

This CDR3 is CASSVNRGHLKNGYTF. The DNA for the CDR3 is TGTGCCAGCAGCGTTAACAGGGGGCATCTGAAAAATGGCTACACCTTC. V usage is TRBV11-3 and J usage is TRBJ1-2, with 9 positions matching TRBD1. Germline V lookup: CDR1 SGHNT, CDR2 YENEEA. CDR3 length: 16 amino acids. V lost 5 bases, J lost 6 bases, and 13 bases stayed unmatched.

The rearrangement links TRBV19 to TRBJ2-1; 8 bases are a match to TRBD2. CDR3 size: 18 residues. The V and J ends lost 9 bases and 16 bases, in that order; junction bases with no gene match: 32. Looked up from germline, CDR1 is LNHDA and CDR2 is SQIVND (reference sequence). CDR3 DNA: TGTGCCAGCTATCCCGGGACATCTAAGAGGAGCGGGAGCCCCAGAAAATTCTTC. Protein product: CASYPGTSKRSGSPRKFF.

The V call is TRBV2, the J call TRBJ2-7; D is perhaps TRBD2 (5 bases). The CDR3 runs to 13 residues. Between the trimmed V and J ends, which lost 7 bases and 6 bases, there was a span of 16 bases. CDR1 SNHLY and CDR2 FYNNEI come from the germline V gene. The CDR3 DNA sequence: TGTGCCAGCATCCTGGGGAGTCCCGGCGAGCAGTACTTC. It yields the protein CASILGSPGEQYF.

For this clone: Compared with germline, one end of the junction differs, possibly owing to a read error. This chain joins TRBV7-9 and TRBJ1-3; D perhaps matches TRBD1 (5 bases). CDR3 length: 15 amino acids. Per the germline V gene, CDR1 is SEHNR and CDR2 is FQNEAQ (reference sequence). Written as DNA, the CDR3 is TGTGCCAGCAGCTTAATAACCTCGAGGGGAACCACCATATATTTT. Encoded protein: CASSLITSRGTTIYF.

The chain combines TRBV5-4 with TRBJ2-1; 13 bases agree with TRBD2. CDR3 length equals 15 residues. The germline V gene has CDR1 SGHNT and CDR2 YYREEE (reference sequence). V shed 1 base and J 10 bases; nucleotides not matched to a gene: 5. The CDR3 region has the DNA TGTGCCAGCAGCTTGTGGACTAGCGGGAGTGGGGAGCAGTTCTTC. It is translated as CASSLWTSGSGEQFF.

The gene calls are TRBV28 and TRBJ2-5, with a possible D match to TRBD2 (6 bases). The CDR3 loop spans 15 amino acids. Germline CDR1 reads MDHEN; CDR2 reads SYDVKM. The V end was cut by 8 bases, the J end by 7 bases, with 23 bases between. DNA for the CDR3: TGTGCCAGCGGGGGACTTGGCCTCGCTTACAGGACCCAGTACTTC. Amino acids: CASGGLGLAYRTQYF.

The rearrangement joins TRBV6-5 to TRBJ2-3; the match to TRBD1 covers 10 bases. The germline gives CDR1 MNHEY, CDR2 SVGAGI. V dropped 10 bases and J dropped 2; count of bases not matched to a gene: 6. The CDR3 spans 14 residues. In DNA form, the CDR3 reads TGTGCCACGGGACAGGGGACCGTCACAGATACGCAGTATTTT. It translates to CATGQGTVTDTQYF.

This chain uses TRBV27 with TRBJ2-3; D is perhaps TRBD1 or TRBD2 (5 bases each). Trimming took 8 bases from V and 4 from J, leaving 19 bases between them. The CDR3 length is 15 residues. Per germline, CDR1 MNHEY and CDR2 SMNVEV (reference sequence). The CDR3, as DNA: TGTGCCAGCGGGGGTAGGTCCACCACGGCAGATACGCAGTATTTT. It translates to CASGGRSTTADTQYF.

The J gene is TRBJ2-1, the V gene TRBV18; 13 bases align to TRBD2. In germline, CDR1 is KGHSH, CDR2 LQKENI. J gave up 14 bases and V 4 bases, and 5 bases lay outside the gene matches. This CDR3 spans 13 amino acids. The CDR3 DNA reads TGTGCCAGCTCACTACTAGCGGGAGGGGAAGAGTTCTTC. As protein: CASSLLAGGEEFF. Looking up the rest from reference TRBV18 and TRBJ2-1 gives the full variable domain: NAGVMQNPRHLVRRRGQEARLRCSPMKGHSHVYWYRQLPEEGLKFMVYLQKENIIDESGMPKERFSAEFPKEGPSILRIQQVVRGDSAAYFCASSLLAGGEEFFGPGTRLTVL.

The V call is TRBV15, the J call TRBJ1-6; no reliable D call. With 1 base removed from V and 0 bases from J, the gap between germline ends came to 4 bases. CDR3 size: 15 residues. Looked up from germline, CDR1 is LNHNV and CDR2 is YYDKDF (reference sequence). The CDR3 DNA is TGTGCCACCAGCAGAGGGAGCTCCTATAATTCACCCCTCCACTTT. Translation: CATSRGSSYNSPLHF.

This clone occurred a few times. V and J are TRBV4-1 and TRBJ1-4; 10 bases align to TRBD1. Germline V lookup: CDR1 MGHRA, CDR2 YSYEKL. V gave up 0 bases and J gave up 6 bases; unmatched junction bases: 4. The CDR3 sequence is 16 residues long. CDR3 coding DNA: TGCGCCAGCAGCCAAGATTGGGGGACAGGGGATGAAAAACTGTTTTTT. Residues: CASSQDWGTGDEKLFF.

V is TRBV5-1 and J is TRBJ2-3; maybe TRBD1 (5 bases). The CDR3 extends over 16 amino acids. Per the germline V gene, CDR1 is SGHRS and CDR2 is YFSETQ. V was pared by 0 bases and J by 1 base, with 12 bases between. In DNA form, the CDR3 reads TGCGCCAGCAGCTTGGTGGGGCTGGTGGGCACAGATACGCAGTATTTT. Protein sequence: CASSLVGLVGTDTQYF.

This chain joins TRBV19 and TRBJ2-6, with a tentative D call TRBD1 (6 bases). Trimming pared 8 bases from V and 0 bases from J, leaving 11 bases between. Germline loops: CDR1 LNHDA, CDR2 SQIVND (reference sequence). The CDR3 spans 15 residues. In DNA, the CDR3 is TGTGCCAGTGGGACACCCAACTCTGGGGCCAACGTCCTGACTTTC. Translating gives CASGTPNSGANVLTF.

This clone was observed a few times. The chain recombines TRBV6-6 with TRBJ1-1, with D possibly being TRBD1 (5 bases). CDR1 and CDR2 from the germline V gene are MNHNY and SVGAGI (reference sequence). Trimming removed 4 bases at V and 1 base at J, with 7 bases between. This CDR3 spans 13 amino acids. DNA for the CDR3: TGTGCCAGCAGTTCTACAGGGAACACTGAAGCTTTCTTT. Encoded protein: CASSSTGNTEAFF.

The chain combines TRBV10-2 with TRBJ2-7, with D unclear. The germline CDR1 and CDR2 sequences are WSHSY and SAAADI. This CDR3 spans 13 amino acids. V was cut by 6 bases and J by 2 bases, with 11 bases left in between. CDR3 nucleotide sequence: TGCGCCAGCAGACCCCTGCAGGCCTACGAGCAGTACTTC. Its protein is CASRPLQAYEQYF.

The chain links TRBV28 to TRBJ1-1; no clear D. The CDR3 totals 14 residues. Looked up from germline, CDR1 is MDHEN and CDR2 is SYDVKM. V lost 1 base, J lost 2 bases, and 8 bases lay in between. CDR3 sequence: CASSLLVTNTEAFF. The CDR3 DNA reads TGTGCCAGCAGTTTATTAGTGACCAACACTGAAGCTTTCTTT.

This chain links TRBV9 with TRBJ1-1; 10 positions match TRBD1. Germline lookup yields CDR1 SGDLS and CDR2 YYNGEE. The CDR3 contains 18 residues. J gave up 0 bases and V 4 bases, and 12 bases lay outside the gene matches. DNA for the CDR3: TGTGCCAGCAGCCCACGGGGGACAGGGGTTTCGATGAACACTGAAGCTTTCTTT. It yields the protein CASSPRGTGVSMNTEAFF.

The V gene is TRBV7-2, the J gene TRBJ2-3, with 13 bases matching TRBD2. CDR3 length: 16 residues. Trimming removed 5 bases from V and 3 bases from J; junction bases left unmatched: 5. Germline CDR1 SGHTA, CDR2 FQGNSA. This CDR3 reads CASSKLAGGPTDTQYF. CDR3 DNA sequence: TGTGCCAGCAGCAAACTAGCGGGAGGGCCGACAGATACGCAGTATTTT.

The chain recombines TRBV6-5 with TRBJ2-3; tentative D call: TRBD1 (5 bases). The germline gives CDR1 MNHEY, CDR2 SVGAGI. The ends were cut back, 6 bases at V and 0 bases at J, with 7 bases in the middle. The CDR3 contains 13 residues. The CDR3 sequence is CASRTASTDTQYF. The CDR3, as DNA: TGTGCCAGCAGGACAGCTAGCACAGATACGCAGTATTTT.

The chain combines TRBV5-5 with TRBJ2-7; the D gene is possibly TRBD1 (6 bases). Germline V CDR1 and CDR2: SGHKS, YYEKEE (reference sequence). Trimming took off 6 bases at V and 4 bases at J, with 23 bases between the two ends. The CDR3 runs 16 residues. This CDR3 reads CASMQDSTIRVYEQYF. In nucleotides, the CDR3 is TGTGCCAGCATGCAGGACAGCACCATTCGGGTTTACGAGCAGTACTTC.

The chain couples TRBV30 to TRBJ1-5, with D possibly TRBD1 on 5 matching bases. This CDR3 contains 18 residues. Germline V gives CDR1 GTSNPN, CDR2 SVGIG (reference sequence). V was pared by 2 bases and J by 1 base, with 21 bases between. The CDR3 reads CAWSRGRTQLGSNQPQHF. CDR3 in DNA: TGTGCCTGGAGTCGTGGCCGGACACAACTTGGGAGCAATCAGCCCCAGCATTTT.

V gene TRBV7-2 combines with J gene TRBJ2-2; D not resolved. In germline, CDR1 is SGHTA, CDR2 FQGNSA. V was clipped by 2 bases and J by 6 bases, with 13 bases between them. The CDR3 totals 15 residues. The CDR3 bases are TGTGCCAGCAGCTTACGGAGTCTCGGAGCCGGGGAGCTGTTTTTT. Protein product: CASSLRSLGAGELFF.